This T cell receptor beta chain was profiled in a study of T cell responses to AZD1222 COVID-19 vaccine. Study results and limitations: With two AZD1222 doses given, Spike-specific TCR breadth and depth both rose. Epitopes outside B.1.351 and B.1.1.7 mutated regions reportedly drew nearly half of spike TCRs. Recipients of AZD1222 seropositive at baseline numbered only 5 or 6.

For this clone: Its target is unknown.

CDR1 is SGHRS and CDR2 is YFSETQ in the germline V gene. The CDR3 totals 14 residues. With 3 bases clipped from V and 8 bases from J, the junction kept 4 bases outside the gene matches. Doses given second, at about 4 or about 12 weeks, were pooled. Libraries were prepared by immunoSEQ multiplex PCR; TCRdb keeps only in-frame clonotypes and omits some of them. The table has 110,000 or so clones, 88% seen once. The chain joins TRBV5-1 to TRBJ1-6, with 8 bases lining up with TRBD1. The material was peripheral blood, obtained 28 days after the second AZD1222 dose. The TCR was taken from an adult who received the AZD1222 COVID-19 vaccine. The CDR3 nucleotides are TGCGCCAGCAGCTCGACGACAGGGGATTCACCCCTCCACTTT. Its translation is CASSSTTGDSPLHF.